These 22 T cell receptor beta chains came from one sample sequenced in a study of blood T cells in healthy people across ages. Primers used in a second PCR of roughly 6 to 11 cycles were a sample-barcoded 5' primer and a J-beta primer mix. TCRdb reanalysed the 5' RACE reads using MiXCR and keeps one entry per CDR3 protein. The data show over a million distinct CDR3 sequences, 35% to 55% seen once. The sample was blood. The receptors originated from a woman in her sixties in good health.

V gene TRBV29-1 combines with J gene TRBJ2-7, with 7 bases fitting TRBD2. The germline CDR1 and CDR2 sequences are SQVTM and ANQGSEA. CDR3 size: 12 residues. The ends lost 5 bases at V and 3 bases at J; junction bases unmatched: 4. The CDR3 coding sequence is TGCAGCGTTCGACTAGCCTACTACGAGCAGTACTTC. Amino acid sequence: CSVRLAYYEQYF.

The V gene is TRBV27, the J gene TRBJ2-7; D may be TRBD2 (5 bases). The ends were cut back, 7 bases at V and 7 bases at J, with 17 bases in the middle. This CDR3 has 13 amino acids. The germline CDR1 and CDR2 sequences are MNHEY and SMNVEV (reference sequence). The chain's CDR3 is CASTPGGMNEQYF. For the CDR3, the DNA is TGTGCCAGCACCCCAGGAGGTATGAATGAGCAGTACTTC.

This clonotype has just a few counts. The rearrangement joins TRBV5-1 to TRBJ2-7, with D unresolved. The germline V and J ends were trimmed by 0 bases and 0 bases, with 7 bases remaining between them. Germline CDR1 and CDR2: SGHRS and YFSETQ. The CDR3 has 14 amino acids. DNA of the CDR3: TGCGCCAGCAGCTTGGAGCCGGCCTCCTACGAGCAGTACTTC. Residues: CASSLEPASYEQYF. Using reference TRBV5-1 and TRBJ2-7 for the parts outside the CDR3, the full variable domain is KAGVTQTPRYLIKTRGQQVTLSCSPISGHRSVSWYQQTPGQGLQFLFEYFSETQRNKGNFPGRFSGRQFSNSRSEMNVSTLELGDSALYLCASSLEPASYEQYFGPGTRLTVT.

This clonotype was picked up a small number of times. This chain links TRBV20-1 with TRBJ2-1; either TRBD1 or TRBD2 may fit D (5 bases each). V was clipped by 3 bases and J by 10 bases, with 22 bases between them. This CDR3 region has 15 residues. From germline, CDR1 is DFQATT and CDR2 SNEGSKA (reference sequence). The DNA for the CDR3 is TGCAGTGCTAGGGAACCGGGACCCACGACTGGCGAGCAGTTCTTC. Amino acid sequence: CSAREPGPTTGEQFF.

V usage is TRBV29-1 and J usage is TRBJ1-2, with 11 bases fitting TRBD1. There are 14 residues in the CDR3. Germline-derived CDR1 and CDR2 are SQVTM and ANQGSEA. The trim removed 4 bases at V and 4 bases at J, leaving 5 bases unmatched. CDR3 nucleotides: TGCAGCGTTGTAATAGGACAGGGGGCCTATGGCTACACCTTC. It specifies CSVVIGQGAYGYTF.

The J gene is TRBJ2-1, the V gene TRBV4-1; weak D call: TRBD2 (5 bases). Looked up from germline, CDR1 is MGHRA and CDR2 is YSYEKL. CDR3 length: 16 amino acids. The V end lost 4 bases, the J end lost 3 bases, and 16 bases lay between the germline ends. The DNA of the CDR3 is TGCGCCAGCAGCCCCTATAGCGACACCGTCTACAATGAGCAGTTCTTC. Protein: CASSPYSDTVYNEQFF.

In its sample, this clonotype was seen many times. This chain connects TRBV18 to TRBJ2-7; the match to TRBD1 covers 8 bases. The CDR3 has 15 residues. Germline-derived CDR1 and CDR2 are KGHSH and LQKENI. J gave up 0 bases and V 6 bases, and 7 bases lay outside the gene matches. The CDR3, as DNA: TGTGCCAGCTCCCCGCCGACAGGGGACTCCTACGAGCAGTACTTC. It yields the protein CASSPPTGDSYEQYF. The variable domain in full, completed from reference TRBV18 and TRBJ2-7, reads NAGVMQNPRHLVRRRGQEARLRCSPMKGHSHVYWYRQLPEEGLKFMVYLQKENIIDESGMPKERFSAEFPKEGPSILRIQQVVRGDSAAYFCASSPPTGDSYEQYFGPGTRLTVT.

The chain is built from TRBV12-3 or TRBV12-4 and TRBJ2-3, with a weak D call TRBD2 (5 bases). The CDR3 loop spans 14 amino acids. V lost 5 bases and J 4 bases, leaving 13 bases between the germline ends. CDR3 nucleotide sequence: TGTGCCAGCAGTGCCACCGGGATTGCAGATACGCAGTATTTT. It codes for CASSATGIADTQYF.

The CDR3 is CASSEHGTRSTDTQYF. Written as DNA, the CDR3 is TGTGCCAGCAGCGAACACGGGACTAGAAGCACAGATACGCAGTATTTT. The V and J genes are TRBV9 and TRBJ2-3; the match to TRBD2 covers 8 bases. CDR3 length equals 16 residues. Germline V gene lookup returns CDR1 SGDLS and CDR2 YYNGEE. V gave up 3 bases and J gave up 0 bases; unmatched junction bases: 6. Variable domain in full (rest from reference TRBV9 and TRBJ2-3): DSGVTQTPKHLITATGQRVTLRCSPRSGDLSVYWYQQSLDQGLQFLIQYYNGEERAKGNILERFSAQQFPDLHSELNLSSLELGDSALYFCASSEHGTRSTDTQYFGPGTRLTVL.

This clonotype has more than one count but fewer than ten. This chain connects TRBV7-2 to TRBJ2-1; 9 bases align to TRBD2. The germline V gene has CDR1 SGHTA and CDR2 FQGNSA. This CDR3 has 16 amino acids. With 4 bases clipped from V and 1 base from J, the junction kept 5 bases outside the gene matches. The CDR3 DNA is TGTGCCAGCAGCTCCCTAGCGGGGACATCCTACAATGAGCAGTTCTTC. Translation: CASSSLAGTSYNEQFF.

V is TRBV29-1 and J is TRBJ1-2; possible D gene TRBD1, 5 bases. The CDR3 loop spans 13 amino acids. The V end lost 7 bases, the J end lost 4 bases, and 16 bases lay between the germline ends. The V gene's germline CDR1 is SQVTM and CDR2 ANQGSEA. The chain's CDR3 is CSARDPESYGYTF. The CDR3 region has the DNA TGCAGCGCCCGGGACCCAGAGAGCTATGGCTACACCTTC.

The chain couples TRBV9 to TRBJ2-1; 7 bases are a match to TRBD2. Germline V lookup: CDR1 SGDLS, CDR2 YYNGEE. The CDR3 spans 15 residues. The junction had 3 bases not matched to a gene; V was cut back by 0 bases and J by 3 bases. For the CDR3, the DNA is TGTGCCAGCAGCGTAGCTGGACTAGACTACAATGAGCAGTTCTTC. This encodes CASSVAGLDYNEQFF.

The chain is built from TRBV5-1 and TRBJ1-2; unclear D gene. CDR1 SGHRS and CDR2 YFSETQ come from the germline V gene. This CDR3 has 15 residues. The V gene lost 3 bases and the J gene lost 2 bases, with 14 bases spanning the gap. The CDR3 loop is CASSWNPAGNYGYTF. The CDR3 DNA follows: TGCGCCAGCAGCTGGAACCCTGCAGGCAACTATGGCTACACCTTC.

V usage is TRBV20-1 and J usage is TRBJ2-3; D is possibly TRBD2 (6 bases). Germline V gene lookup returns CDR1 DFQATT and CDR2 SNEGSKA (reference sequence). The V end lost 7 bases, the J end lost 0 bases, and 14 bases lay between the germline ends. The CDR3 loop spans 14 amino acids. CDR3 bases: TGCAGTGTATGGGCAGGGACTAGCACAGATACGCAGTATTTT. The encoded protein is CSVWAGTSTDTQYF.

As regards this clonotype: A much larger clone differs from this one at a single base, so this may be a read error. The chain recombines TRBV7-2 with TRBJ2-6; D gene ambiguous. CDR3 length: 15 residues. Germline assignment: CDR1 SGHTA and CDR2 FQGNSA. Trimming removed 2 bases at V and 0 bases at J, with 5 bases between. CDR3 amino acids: CASSLWVSGANVLTF. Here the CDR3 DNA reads TGTGCCAGCAGCTTATGGGTCTCTGGGGCCAACGTCCTGACTTTC.

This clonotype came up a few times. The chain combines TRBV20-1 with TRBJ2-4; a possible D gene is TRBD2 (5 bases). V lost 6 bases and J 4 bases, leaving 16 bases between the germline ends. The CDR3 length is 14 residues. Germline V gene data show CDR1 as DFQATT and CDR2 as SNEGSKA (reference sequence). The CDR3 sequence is CSALPGSGKNIQYF. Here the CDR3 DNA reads TGCAGTGCCCTCCCGGGGAGTGGGAAAAACATTCAGTACTTC.

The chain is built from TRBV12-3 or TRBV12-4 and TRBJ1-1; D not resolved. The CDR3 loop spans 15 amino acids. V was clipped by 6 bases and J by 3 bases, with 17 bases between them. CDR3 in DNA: TGTGCCAGCAGCCCCAGAGGTGGACGGGACACTGAAGCTTTCTTT. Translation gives CASSPRGGRDTEAFF.

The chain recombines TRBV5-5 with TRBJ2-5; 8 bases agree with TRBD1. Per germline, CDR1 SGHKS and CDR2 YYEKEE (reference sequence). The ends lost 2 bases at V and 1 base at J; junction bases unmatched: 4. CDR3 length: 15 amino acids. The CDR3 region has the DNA TGTGCCAGCAGCTTCGGGGGACAGGTCCAAGAGACCCAGTACTTC. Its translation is CASSFGGQVQETQYF.

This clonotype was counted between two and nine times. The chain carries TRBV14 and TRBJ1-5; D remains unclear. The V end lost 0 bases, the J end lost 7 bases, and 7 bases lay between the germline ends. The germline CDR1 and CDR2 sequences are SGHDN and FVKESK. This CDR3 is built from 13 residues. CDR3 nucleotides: TGTGCCAGCAGCCAAGATTTGGTCCAGCCCCAGCATTTT. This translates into CASSQDLVQPQHF. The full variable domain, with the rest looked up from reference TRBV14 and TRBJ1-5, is EAGVTQFPSHSVIEKGQTVTLRCDPISGHDNLYWYRRVMGKEIKFLLHFVKESKQDESGMPNNRFLAERTGGTYSTLKVQPAELEDSGVYFCASSQDLVQPQHFGDGTRLSIL.

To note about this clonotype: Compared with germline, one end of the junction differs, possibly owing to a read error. CDR3 nucleotides: TGTGCCAGTAGTATCGGACAGTATAATACACCCCTCCACTTT. Protein product: CASSIGQYNTPLHF. The chain has TRBV19 and TRBJ1-6; the D gene is possibly TRBD1 (6 bases). Germline assignment: CDR1 LNHDA and CDR2 SQIVND (reference sequence). The CDR3 has 14 residues.

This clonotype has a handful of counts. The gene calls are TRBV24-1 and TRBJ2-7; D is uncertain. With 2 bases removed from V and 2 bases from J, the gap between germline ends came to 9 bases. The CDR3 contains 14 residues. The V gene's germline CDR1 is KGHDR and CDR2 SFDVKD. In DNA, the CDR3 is TGTGCCACCAGTGATTCGGGCAGCACCTACGAGCAGTACTTC. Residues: CATSDSGSTYEQYF.

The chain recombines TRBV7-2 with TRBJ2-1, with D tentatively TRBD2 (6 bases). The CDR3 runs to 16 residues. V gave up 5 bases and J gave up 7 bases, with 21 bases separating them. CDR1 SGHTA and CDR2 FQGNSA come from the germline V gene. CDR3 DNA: TGTGCCAGCAGCCGCCGCACGGACTATACGTTGAATGAGCAGTTCTTC. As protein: CASSRRTDYTLNEQFF.